These T cell receptor beta chains were read from a single sample in a study of blood T cells in healthy people across ages. TCRdb called the 5' RACE reads again in MiXCR, with one record for every CDR3 protein. This table holds 650,000 to 1,000,000 distinct CDR3 sequences, around 36% found once. What was sequenced was blood. These receptors were taken from a man aged 18 to 29 in good health. Each CDR3 is given with its conserved first and last residue. The D gene is left open where the match is weak. Not every row has a clone size; where given, it reads once, few, many or a size class.

few	TRBJ2-5	TRBV19	NA	TGTGCTAGTAGTATTTCCCAAGAGACCCAGTACTTC	CASSISQETQYF
many	TRBJ2-3	TRBV9	NA	TGTGCCAGCAGCCCCTCACTCTCAGTCGGCAGAGATACGCAGTATTTT	CASSPSLSVGRDTQYF
few	TRBJ2-5	TRBV12-3/TRBV12-4	NA	TGTGCCAGCAGTATCCGGGACGGAGGTTCGGAGACCCAGTACTTC	CASSIRDGGSETQYF
NA	TRBJ2-5	TRBV10-3	TRBD2	TGTGCCATCAGTGAATCCCGATCTGTGGGACTAGGGGAACAAGAGACCCAGTACTTC	CAISESRSVGLGEQETQYF
few	TRBJ2-1	TRBV4-1	TRBD2	TGCGCCAGCAGCCAAGGCAATAGCGGGGGATCCTACAATGAGCAGTTCTTC	CASSQGNSGGSYNEQFF
few	TRBJ2-7	TRBV27	TRBD2	TGTGCCAGCAGTCTCAAGGGTGGGACTACCTACGAGCAGTACTTC	CASSLKGGTTYEQYF
few	TRBJ2-1	TRBV12-3/TRBV12-4	TRBD1	TGTGCCAGCAGTCTTCGGACAGGACTCTACAATGAGCAGTTCTTC	CASSLRTGLYNEQFF
NA	TRBJ2-7	TRBV28	TRBD1	TGTGCCAGCAGTCCTCCCGGACAGGGTAACTACGAGCAGTACTTC	CASSPPGQGNYEQYF
once	TRBJ1-3	TRBV12-3/TRBV12-4	NA	TGTGCCAGCAGTTTAAGCAGCGTTAACTCTGGAAACACCATATATTTT	CASSLSSVNSGNTIYF
few	TRBJ1-2	TRBV20-1	NA	TGCAGTGCTAGAGGACCCCAGGGTGTAGGTGGCTACACCTTC	CSARGPQGVGGYTF
NA	TRBJ2-3	TRBV6-5	TRBD2	TGTGCCAGCACCGGGGAGCGGGGGCAAGTTACGCAGTATTTT	CASTGERGQVTQYF
NA	TRBJ2-7	TRBV7-6	NA	TGTGCCAGCAGCCCTAATGCGGGATCGTACGAGCAGTACTTC	CASSPNAGSYEQYF
few	TRBJ2-7	TRBV6-5	NA	TGTGCCAGCAGTTATTTGCTTTCGTCCTACTACGAGCAGTACTTC	CASSYLLSSYYEQYF
many	TRBJ2-5	TRBV5-1	TRBD1	TGCGCCAGCAGCCCGGGACAGGAACAAGAGACCCAGTACTTC	CASSPGQEQETQYF
few	TRBJ1-2	TRBV5-1	TRBD1	TGCGCCAGCAGCTTGGCTCTTGGACAGGGGGCAGGTATATTAGATGGCTACACCTTC	CASSLALGQGAGILDGYTF
NA	TRBJ1-2	TRBV2	NA	TGTGCCAGCAGTGAGGACTGGGGGGATGGCTACACCTTC	CASSEDWGDGYTF
NA	TRBJ2-1	TRBV10-3	NA	TGTACCATCAGGCCCAAAGACAGCGCCTACAATGAGCAGTTCTTC	CTIRPKDSAYNEQFF
NA	TRBJ1-2	TRBV29-1	NA	TGCAGCGTTCTAACCCCCGGGGGGGACTATGGCTACACCTTC	CSVLTPGGDYGYTF
few	TRBJ2-7	TRBV6-5	NA	TGTGCCAGCAGTTACAGCAGATCTAGCTCCTACGAGCAGTACTTC	CASSYSRSSSYEQYF
many	TRBJ2-7	TRBV5-1	NA	TGCGCCAGCAAGGGCACCTTCTACGAGCAGTACTTC	CASKGTFYEQYF
NA	TRBJ2-5	TRBV24-1	NA	TGTGCCACCGGTGATTTGACAGGCCAGACCCAGTACTTC	CATGDLTGQTQYF
NA	TRBJ2-1	TRBV7-8	NA	TGTGCCAGCAGCTTAGCAGCGGTCCATGAGCAGTTCTTC	CASSLAAVHEQFF
NA	TRBJ2-1	TRBV6-1	NA	TGTGCCTTAACGAGGGACCCGAGCTCCTACAATGAGCAGTTCTTC	CALTRDPSSYNEQFF
NA	TRBJ1-1	TRBV4-1	NA	TGCGCCAGCAGCCAAGGTACAGGGATGAACACTGAAGCTTTCTTT	CASSQGTGMNTEAFF
NA	TRBJ2-5	TRBV9	TRBD2	TGTGCCAGCAGCTCCGACGGACTAGCGGGGGGTGGTGAGCAGTACTTC	CASSSDGLAGGGEQYF
few	TRBJ2-7	TRBV7-2	NA	TGTGCCAGCAGCTTCGGACAGAACCCCTACGAGCAGTACTTC	CASSFGQNPYEQYF
many	TRBJ2-5	TRBV6-5	TRBD1	TGTGCCAGCAGCCGGGACAGCGCTCAAGAGACCCAGTACTTC	CASSRDSAQETQYF
NA	TRBJ2-1	TRBV12-3/TRBV12-4	NA	TGTGCCAGCAGTTGGGGCAGTGAGCAGTTCTTC	CASSWGSEQFF
NA	TRBJ1-2	TRBV25-1	NA	TGTGCCAGCAGTTCCACTGCAGGAGTCTATGGCTACACCTTC	CASSSTAGVYGYTF
few	TRBJ1-6	TRBV5-1	NA	TGCGCCAGCAGCTTGGCCGGTATGGATTCACCCCTCCACTTT	CASSLAGMDSPLHF
NA	TRBJ1-1	TRBV11-1	TRBD1	TGTGCCAGCAGCCACAGGGGAAACACACTAGAAGCTTTCTTT	CASSHRGNTLEAFF
NA	TRBJ1-5	TRBV7-2	NA	TGTGCCAGCAGCTTTATCGGTCAGCCCCAGCATTTT	CASSFIGQPQHF
few	TRBJ2-5	TRBV28	NA	TGTGCCAGTCGCGCAGGGTCTCTCCCTTACAATGAGCAGTACTTC	CASRAGSLPYNEQYF
NA	TRBJ1-1	TRBV28	NA	TGTGCCAGCAGGTTAGCGGTAACTGAAGCTTTCTTT	CASRLAVTEAFF
NA	TRBJ2-5	TRBV29-1	NA	TGCAGCGTGGGAGATCCCGGGGATGAGCAGTACTTC	CSVGDPGDEQYF
NA	TRBJ1-2	TRBV7-2	TRBD1	TGTGCCAGCAGCTCCGACCGAAACAGGGGTCTGACTGGCTACACCTTC	CASSSDRNRGLTGYTF
NA	TRBJ1-5	TRBV20-1	TRBD1	TGCAGTGCTCCGGGACAGATGGGTACTCAGGGCAATCAGCCCCAGCATTTT	CSAPGQMGTQGNQPQHF
few	TRBJ2-3	TRBV11-2	NA	TGTGCCAGCAGCTTAAGGCGGGCCAACACAGATACGCAGTATTTT	CASSLRRANTDTQYF
NA	TRBJ2-1	TRBV5-1	NA	TGCGCCAGCAGCGGGAACAAGGAGCAGTTCTTC	CASSGNKEQFF
few	TRBJ2-2	TRBV12-3/TRBV12-4	NA	TGTGCCAGCAGTGTGGAGGGTCGGACCGGGGAGCTGTTTTTT	CASSVEGRTGELFF
many	TRBJ2-7	TRBV27	NA	TGTGCCAGCAGCACCCGCGGGGAGCACGAGCAGTACTTC	CASSTRGEHEQYF
NA	TRBJ1-2	TRBV12-3/TRBV12-4	TRBD1	TGTGCCAGCAGTAGGACAGGGAATAATGGCTACACCTTC	CASSRTGNNGYTF
NA	TRBJ2-7	TRBV20-1	TRBD1	TGCAGTGCAGCCGGGACAGGGGAACTCTACGAGCAGTACTTC	CSAAGTGELYEQYF
NA	TRBJ2-6	TRBV10-3	NA	TGTGCCATCAGTAGTAGCTCTGGGGCCAACGTCCTGACTTTC	CAISSSSGANVLTF
few	TRBJ2-1	TRBV12-3/TRBV12-4	TRBD1	TGTGCCAGCAGTTCCGAACCAACAGGGGCCCCCTACAATGAGCAGTTCTTC	CASSSEPTGAPYNEQFF
many	TRBJ2-3	TRBV20-1	NA	TGCAGTGCTCCCCACCGTGCGGGCACAGATACGCAGTATTTT	CSAPHRAGTDTQYF
few	TRBJ1-2	TRBV12-3/TRBV12-4	NA	TGTGCCAGCAGCGCCAGGTTCGACTATGGCTACACCTTC	CASSARFDYGYTF
NA	TRBJ1-2	TRBV12-3/TRBV12-4	TRBD1	TGTGCCAGCAGTCCCCACCCGGGACAGGGTGGTGGCTACACCTTC	CASSPHPGQGGGYTF
NA	TRBJ2-1	TRBV7-7	TRBD2	TGTGCTAGCAGCCATGGACTAGCGGGGGCAAATGAGCAGTTCTTC	CASSHGLAGANEQFF
NA	TRBJ2-7	TRBV9	TRBD2	TGTGCCAGCAGCTCCCCTAGCGGGGGGGTATCCTACGAGCAGTACTTC	CASSSPSGGVSYEQYF
NA	TRBJ2-5	TRBV2	NA	TGTGCCAGCATGGGAACTAGCCATGGGGCCCAGTACTTC	CASMGTSHGAQYF
few	TRBJ2-7	TRBV5-1	NA	TGCGCCAGCAGCTTGGGACAGGGAGGTAAATACGAGCAGTACTTC	CASSLGQGGKYEQYF
few	TRBJ2-2	TRBV5-1	NA	TGCGCCAGCAGCTTTCGGCAGGGCAACACCGGGGAGCTGTTTTTT	CASSFRQGNTGELFF